This entry features one TCR beta chain sequence. Per germline, CDR1 LGHNA and CDR2 YNFKEQ. The CDR3 is 14 residues long. Trimming at V came to 4 bases and at J to 5 bases, leaving 7 bases not matched to a gene. As handled by the study authors: Amplification of reference gene primers was used by the study to estimate nucleated cell counts. Sequenced by immunoSEQ multiplex PCR; TCRdb stores in-frame clones only, minus some. V, J and clone size derive from that table, while D and trimming were established from the DNA sequence. This sample has 25,000 to 35,000 clones, with about 85% found just once. This record belongs to a study of blood T cell repertoires in COVID-19. About the research overall: Material from acute and convalescent COVID-19 was sourced from the United States, Italy and Spain. From T cells, B-cell-depleted T cells, or PBMCs came the material, which was cDNA or gDNA.

The chain recombines TRBV4-2 with TRBJ1-1, with 7 bases fitting TRBD1. This clonotype was sampled from a woman aged 55-70 years with acute or convalescent COVID-19. Source material: peripheral blood. This chain's CDR3 is CASSLLTGMTEAFF. CDR3 bases: TGTGCCAGCAGCCTTCTGACAGGGATGACTGAAGCTTTCTTT.